These T cell receptor beta chains were read from a single sample in a study of T cell changes during pregnancy in multiple sclerosis. This table comes from immunoSEQ multiplex PCR, and its TCRdb copy is limited to in-frame clones, with some not included. Of approximately 100,000 clones listed, 90% to 95% were seen once; the top ten hold around 1.2%. The source was peripheral blood, collected in the second trimester of pregnancy. These receptors were taken from a female donor with multiple sclerosis, enrolled in a pregnancy study. Each CDR3 is given with its conserved first and last residue. A D gene is named only where the DNA matches it firmly. Clone size appears in some rows only: once, few, many, or a class for an expanded clone.

TRBJ2-3 . TRBV5-8 TRBD1 TGTGCCAGCAGCAGCACCACCGGGACAGGGGTGGTAGATACGCAGTATTTT CASSSTTGTGVVDTQYF
TRBJ2-5 . TRBV29-1 TRBD2 TGCAGCGTTGACCTTGCGGGGGCCCAGTACTTC CSVDLAGAQYF
TRBJ2-2 . TRBV7-2 . TGTGCCAGCACCCTGGGGGGGCGGGCAAAGGACACCGGGGAGCTGTTTTTT CASTLGGRAKDTGELFF
TRBJ2-5 . TRBV7-2 TRBD2 TGTGCCAGCACCGGAGCGGGGGCCTCTCAAGAGACCCAGTACTTC CASTGAGASQETQYF
TRBJ2-3 . TRBV5-1 . TGCGCCAGCAGCTTTTCCGGAGACTCTAGCACAGATACGCAGTATTTT CASSFSGDSSTDTQYF
TRBJ1-2 . TRBV18 . TGTGCCAGCTCACCGAAGGGAGGTTTAAGCTACACCTTC CASSPKGGLSYTF
TRBJ2-7 once TRBV27 TRBD2 TGTGCCAGCAGTTTACGAGGGAGGGGCTACGAGCAGTACTTC CASSLRGRGYEQYF
TRBJ1-4 . TRBV7-9 . TGTGCCAGCAGCTTAGTGGCCTCCCCCGGGGGTGAAAAACTGTTTTTT CASSLVASPGGEKLFF
TRBJ1-2 once TRBV7-3 TRBD1 TGTGCCAGCAGCTTAACAGGGGGCGCTGGCTATGGCTACACCTTC CASSLTGGAGYGYTF
TRBJ2-1 . TRBV4-2 . TGTGCCAGCAGCCAAGAGGGCGCAGGCTCCTACAATGAGCAGTTCTTC CASSQEGAGSYNEQFF
TRBJ2-7 . TRBV7-6 . TGTGCCAGCAGTCTTTCATTGGGGCTCCCCTACGAGCAGTACTTC CASSLSLGLPYEQYF
TRBJ1-5 . TRBV18 . TGTGCCAGCTCACCGACAGTGGGAAATCAGCCCCAGCATTTT CASSPTVGNQPQHF
TRBJ2-1 . TRBV10-3 . TGTGCCATCAGTGATGGAGGGCAGGGGGAGAATGAGCAGTTCTTC CAISDGGQGENEQFF
TRBJ2-1 . TRBV6-1 . TGTGCCAGCAGTGCCGGGAGAAGCTCCTACAATGAGCAGTTCTTC CASSAGRSSYNEQFF
TRBJ1-2 . TRBV5-1 TRBD1 TGCGCCAGCAGCTCCCCTTACCGGGACAGTCTTGTCGGCTACACCTTC CASSSPYRDSLVGYTF
TRBJ2-7 . TRBV5-1 TRBD2 TGCGCCAGCAGCTTAATCGGGCGGGAGAGGGGCGAGCAGTACTTC CASSLIGRERGEQYF
TRBJ1-1 . TRBV19 TRBD1 TGTGCCAGTAGCCACAGGGGCCTTGGGGTAACTGAAGCTTTCTTT CASSHRGLGVTEAFF
TRBJ1-2 once TRBV5-6 . TGTGCCAGCAGCCTGACTGGCCGAAACTATGGCTACACCTTC CASSLTGRNYGYTF
TRBJ1-1 few TRBV19 . TGTGCCAGCAACGGGGGGCGAGGCACTGAAGCTTTCTTT CASNGGRGTEAFF
TRBJ1-2 . TRBV14 . TGTGCCAGCAGCCAAGAGGGCAGGGCGCTGCCGTATGGCTACACCTTC CASSQEGRALPYGYTF
TRBJ2-7 . TRBV9 TRBD2 TGTGCCAGCAGCGTAGCCGGGAGGGACGGTTACGAGCAGTACTTC CASSVAGRDGYEQYF
TRBJ1-4 . TRBV18 . TGTGCCAGCTCACCGAACAGAAATAATGAAAAACTGTTTTTT CASSPNRNNEKLFF
TRBJ2-3 . TRBV6-1 . TGTGCCAGCAGTGTTTACAGGGTCCCAGATACGCAGTATTTT CASSVYRVPDTQYF
TRBJ2-1 once TRBV2 . TGTGCCAGCCAAGCGGTCGGGGGTATTGGGCAGTTCTTC CASQAVGGIGQFF
TRBJ1-6 . TRBV9 . TGTGCCAGCAGCGTAGAGGAACAGACGAGCTCCTATAATTCACCCCTCCACTTT CASSVEEQTSSYNSPLHF
TRBJ1-5 . TRBV6-6 TRBD1 TGTGCCAGCAGTTACTCGACAGGGTACCAGCCCCAGCATTTT CASSYSTGYQPQHF
TRBJ2-5 . TRBV2 . TGTGCCAGCAGTGAAAACCAGCGGACTTGGGAGACCCAGTACTTC CASSENQRTWETQYF
TRBJ1-4 . TRBV19 . TGTGCCAGTAAGAAAGGAGGACAGAACACTGCAACTAATGAAAAACTGTTTTTT CASKKGGQNTATNEKLFF
TRBJ2-7 . TRBV19 . TGTGCCAGTAGCCACGGACGGGAACGCGAGCAGTACTTC CASSHGREREQYF
TRBJ2-1 once TRBV30 TRBD1 TGTGCCGGGGACAGCCCTTCCCGTCTTGATTACAATGAGCAGTTCTTC CAGDSPSRLDYNEQFF
TRBJ1-1 . TRBV2 . TGTGCCAGCAGACGTAACAGGGCCCCTGAAGCTTTCTTT CASRRNRAPEAFF
TRBJ2-3 . TRBV5-1 TRBD1 TGCGCCAGCAGCTACACAGGGGGCGGGGGCACAGATACGCAGTATTTT CASSYTGGGGTDTQYF
TRBJ2-7 . TRBV7-7 TRBD1 TGTGCCAGCAGCTTGGGACAGGACTACGAGCAGTACTTC CASSLGQDYEQYF
TRBJ1-5 . TRBV2 . TGTGCCAGCAGTGGTGACGGGGGACCAAATCAGCCCCAGCATTTT CASSGDGGPNQPQHF
TRBJ1-5 . TRBV4-2 TRBD1 TGTGCCAGCAGCCAAGCTGGAGGGGGCTGGCAGCCCCAGCATTTT CASSQAGGGWQPQHF
TRBJ2-6 . TRBV11-1 . TGTGCCAGCAGCTACAACCGGGGTGGTATAACCGGGGCCAACGTCCTGACTTTC CASSYNRGGITGANVLTF
TRBJ2-5 . TRBV5-1 . TGCGCCAGCAGCTTGTCTCAGGGGCCTCAAGAGACCCAGTACTTC CASSLSQGPQETQYF
TRBJ1-4 . TRBV5-4 . TGTGCCAGCAGCCTCACCTGGGACATCGATGAAAAACTGTTTTTT CASSLTWDIDEKLFF
TRBJ1-2 . TRBV6-5 . TGTGCCAGCAGTCGAGGTCCCGGCTGGGGCTACACCTTC CASSRGPGWGYTF
TRBJ2-3 . TRBV7-3 . TGTGCCAGCAGCTTAGATGGGGGGACAGATACGCAGTATTTT CASSLDGGTDTQYF
TRBJ2-3 . TRBV7-9 . TGTGCCAGCAGCTTACCGCGATCTTCAGATACGCAGTATTTT CASSLPRSSDTQYF
TRBJ1-1 . TRBV6-5 . TGTGCCAGCAGTTACGGGCAGTCATACACTGAAGCTTTCTTT CASSYGQSYTEAFF
TRBJ2-7 few TRBV6-5 . TGTGCCAGCAGCCGGACAGCGCAATACGAGCAGTACTTC CASSRTAQYEQYF
TRBJ2-1 . TRBV9 . TGTGCCAGCAGCGTAGTTCCAGGCTCCTACAATGAGCAGTTCTTC CASSVVPGSYNEQFF
TRBJ2-1 . TRBV27 TRBD1 TGTGCCAGCAGTTTAACTGGGACAGCTTCCTACAATGAGCAGTTCTTC CASSLTGTASYNEQFF
TRBJ2-7 . TRBV28 . TGTGCCAGCAGTTCGAACCCCCCTCGCGGGCGCCGATACGAGCAGTACTTC CASSSNPPRGRRYEQYF
TRBJ2-5 . TRBV5-1 . TGCGCCAGCAAAATAGAACAAGAGACCCAGTACTTC CASKIEQETQYF
TRBJ2-4 . TRBV19 TRBD1 TGTGCCAGTAGCCCGGGACAGCCAACCCTAACCTTAGCCAAAAACATTCAGTACTTC CASSPGQPTLTLAKNIQYF
TRBJ1-5 . TRBV7-2 TRBD1 TGTGCCAGCAGCTTAGCGGGACAGGGAGGGCAGCCCCAGCATTTT CASSLAGQGGQPQHF
TRBJ2-7 . TRBV27 TRBD2 TGTGCCAGCAGTTCCTATAGCGGGAGGGCCCAAGAGGAGTACTTC CASSSYSGRAQEEYF
TRBJ1-1 . TRBV5-1 TRBD1 TGCGCCAGCAGCTTGGGAACCGGGACAGGGAACACTGAAGCTTTCTTT CASSLGTGTGNTEAFF
TRBJ1-1 . TRBV30 . TGTGCCTCCTTAGCGGGGGGGGTCACTGAAGCTTTCTTT CASLAGGVTEAFF
TRBJ2-1 . TRBV19 . TGTGCCAGTAGTAGTTTGGCCCCAACTGAGCAGTTCTTC CASSSLAPTEQFF
TRBJ1-1 . TRBV2 . TGTGCCAGTCGAGGAGATTCGATAAACACTGAAGCTTTCTTT CASRGDSINTEAFF
TRBJ2-3 . TRBV5-8 TRBD1 TGTGCCAGCAGCTATACAGGGGTGGGCACAGATACGCAGTATTTT CASSYTGVGTDTQYF
TRBJ1-1 . TRBV5-1 . TGCGCCAGCAGCCCAAGGTGGGGCGGCTACACTGAAGCTTTCTTT CASSPRWGGYTEAFF
TRBJ1-4 . TRBV2 . TGTGCCAGCAGCTGGGACTGGGGCGGGGATGAAAAACTGTTTTTT CASSWDWGGDEKLFF
TRBJ2-7 . TRBV7-2 TRBD2 TGTGCCAGCAGCTCTATGGCAGGGAGGGTGGGATACGAGCAGTACTTC CASSSMAGRVGYEQYF
TRBJ2-1 . TRBV29-1 TRBD1 TGCAGCTCGACCGGGACAGGATACAATGAGCAGTTCTTC CSSTGTGYNEQFF